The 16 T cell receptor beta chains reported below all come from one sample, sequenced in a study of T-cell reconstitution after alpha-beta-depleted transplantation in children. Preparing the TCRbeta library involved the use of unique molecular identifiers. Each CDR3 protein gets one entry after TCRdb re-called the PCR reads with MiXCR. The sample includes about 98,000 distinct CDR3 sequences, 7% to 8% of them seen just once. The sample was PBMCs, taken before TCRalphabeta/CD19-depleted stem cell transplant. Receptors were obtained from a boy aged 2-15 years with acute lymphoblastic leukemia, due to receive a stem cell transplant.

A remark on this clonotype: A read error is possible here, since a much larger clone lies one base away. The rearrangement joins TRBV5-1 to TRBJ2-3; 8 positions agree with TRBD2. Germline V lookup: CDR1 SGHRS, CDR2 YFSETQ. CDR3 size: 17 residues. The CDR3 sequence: CAISLLVAGMYTDTQYF. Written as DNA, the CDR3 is TGCGCCATCAGCTTGTTGGTAGCGGGGATGTACACAGATACGCAGTATTTT.

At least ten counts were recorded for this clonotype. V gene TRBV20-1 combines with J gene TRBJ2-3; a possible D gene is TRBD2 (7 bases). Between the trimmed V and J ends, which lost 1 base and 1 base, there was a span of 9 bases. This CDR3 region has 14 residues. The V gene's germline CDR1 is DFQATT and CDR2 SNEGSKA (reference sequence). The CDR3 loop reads CSARGGGRTDTQYF. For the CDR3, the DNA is TGCAGTGCTAGAGGCGGGGGCCGCACAGATACGCAGTATTTT.

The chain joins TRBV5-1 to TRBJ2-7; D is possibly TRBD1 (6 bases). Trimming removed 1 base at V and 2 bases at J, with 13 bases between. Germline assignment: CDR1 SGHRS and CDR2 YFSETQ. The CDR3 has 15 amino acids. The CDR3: CASSLRGQYPYEQYF. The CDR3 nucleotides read TGCGCCAGCAGCTTGCGCGGACAGTACCCCTACGAGCAGTACTTC.

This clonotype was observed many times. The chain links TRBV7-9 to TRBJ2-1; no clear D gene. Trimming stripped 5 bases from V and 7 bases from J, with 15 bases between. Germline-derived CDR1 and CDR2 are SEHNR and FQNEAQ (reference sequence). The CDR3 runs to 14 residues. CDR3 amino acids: CASSKPESENEQFF. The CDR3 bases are TGTGCCAGCAGCAAACCGGAAAGTGAAAATGAGCAGTTCTTC.

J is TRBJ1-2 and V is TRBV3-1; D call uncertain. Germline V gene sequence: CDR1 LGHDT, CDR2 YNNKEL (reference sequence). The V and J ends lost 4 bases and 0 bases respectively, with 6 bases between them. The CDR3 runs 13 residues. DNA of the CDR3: TGTGCCAGCAGCCGGACCTCTAACTATGGCTACACCTTC. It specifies CASSRTSNYGYTF.

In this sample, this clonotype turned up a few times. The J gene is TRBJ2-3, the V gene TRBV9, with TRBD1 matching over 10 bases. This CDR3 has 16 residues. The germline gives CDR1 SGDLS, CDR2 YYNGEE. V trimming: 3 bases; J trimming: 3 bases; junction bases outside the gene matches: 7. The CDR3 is CASSAYPGQGTDTQYF. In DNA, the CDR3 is TGTGCCAGCAGCGCTTATCCGGGACAGGGGACAGATACGCAGTATTTT.

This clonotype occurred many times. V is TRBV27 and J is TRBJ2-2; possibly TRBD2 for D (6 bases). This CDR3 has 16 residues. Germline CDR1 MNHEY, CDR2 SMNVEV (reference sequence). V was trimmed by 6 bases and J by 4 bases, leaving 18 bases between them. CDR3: CASSRLEGRGTGELFF. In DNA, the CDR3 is TGTGCCAGCAGCCGACTAGAGGGCCGAGGCACCGGGGAGCTGTTTTTT.

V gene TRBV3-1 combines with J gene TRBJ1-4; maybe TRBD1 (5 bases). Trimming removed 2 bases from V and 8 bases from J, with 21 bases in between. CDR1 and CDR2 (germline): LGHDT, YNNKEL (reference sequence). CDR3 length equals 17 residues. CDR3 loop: CASSQSGFGRDGEKLFF. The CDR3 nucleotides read TGTGCCAGCAGCCAAAGTGGATTTGGAAGGGACGGGGAAAAACTGTTTTTT.

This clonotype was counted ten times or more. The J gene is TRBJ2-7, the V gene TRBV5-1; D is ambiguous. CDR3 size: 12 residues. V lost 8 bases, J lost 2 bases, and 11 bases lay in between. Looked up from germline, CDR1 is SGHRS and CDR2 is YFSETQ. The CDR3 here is CASSGPTYEQYF. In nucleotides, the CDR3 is TGCGCCAGTTCGGGCCCAACCTACGAGCAGTACTTC.

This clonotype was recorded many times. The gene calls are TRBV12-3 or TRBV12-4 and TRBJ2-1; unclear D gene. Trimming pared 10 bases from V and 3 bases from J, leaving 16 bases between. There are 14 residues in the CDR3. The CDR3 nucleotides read TGTGCCACCCTGTCCGTAGGGCACTACAATGAGCAGTTCTTC. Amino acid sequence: CATLSVGHYNEQFF.

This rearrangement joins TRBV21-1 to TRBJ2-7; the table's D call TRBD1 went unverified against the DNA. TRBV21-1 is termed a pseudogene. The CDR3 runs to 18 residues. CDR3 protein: CASSSRRSCPPSSYEQYF. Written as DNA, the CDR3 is TGTGCCAGCAGCTCCCGACGATCTTGTCCACCGAGCTCCTACGAGCAGTACTTC.

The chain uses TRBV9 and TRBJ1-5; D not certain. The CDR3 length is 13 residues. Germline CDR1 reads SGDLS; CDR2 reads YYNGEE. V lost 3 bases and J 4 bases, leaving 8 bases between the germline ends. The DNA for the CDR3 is TGTGCCAGCAGCGAGTATCCAAATCAGCCCCAGCATTTT. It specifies CASSEYPNQPQHF. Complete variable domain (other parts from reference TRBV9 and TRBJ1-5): DSGVTQTPKHLITATGQRVTLRCSPRSGDLSVYWYQQSLDQGLQFLIQYYNGEERAKGNILERFSAQQFPDLHSELNLSSLELGDSALYFCASSEYPNQPQHFGDGTRLSIL.

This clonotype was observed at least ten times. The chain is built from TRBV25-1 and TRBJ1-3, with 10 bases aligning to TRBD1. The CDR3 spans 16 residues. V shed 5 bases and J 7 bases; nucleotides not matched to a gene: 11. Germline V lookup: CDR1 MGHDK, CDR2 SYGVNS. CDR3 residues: CASSPAGQGLGNTIYF. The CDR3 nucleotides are TGTGCCAGCAGTCCGGCGGGACAGGGGTTAGGGAACACCATATATTTT.

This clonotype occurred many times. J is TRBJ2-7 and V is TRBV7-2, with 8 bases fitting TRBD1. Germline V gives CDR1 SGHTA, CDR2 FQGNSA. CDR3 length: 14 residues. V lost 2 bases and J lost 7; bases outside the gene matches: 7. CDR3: CASSLMQGAGEQYF. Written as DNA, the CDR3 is TGTGCCAGCAGCTTAATGCAGGGGGCGGGAGAGCAGTACTTC.

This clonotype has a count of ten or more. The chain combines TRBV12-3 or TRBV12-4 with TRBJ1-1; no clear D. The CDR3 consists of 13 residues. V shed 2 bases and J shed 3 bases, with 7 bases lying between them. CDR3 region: CASSLRGDTEAFF. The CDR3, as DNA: TGTGCCAGCAGTTTACGCGGAGACACTGAAGCTTTCTTT.

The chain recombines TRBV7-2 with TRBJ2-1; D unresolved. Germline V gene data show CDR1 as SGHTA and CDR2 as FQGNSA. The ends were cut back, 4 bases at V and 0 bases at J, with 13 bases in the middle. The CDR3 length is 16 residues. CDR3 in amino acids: CASSWPGVSSYNEQFF. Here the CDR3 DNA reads TGTGCCAGCAGCTGGCCTGGGGTGAGCTCCTACAATGAGCAGTTCTTC.